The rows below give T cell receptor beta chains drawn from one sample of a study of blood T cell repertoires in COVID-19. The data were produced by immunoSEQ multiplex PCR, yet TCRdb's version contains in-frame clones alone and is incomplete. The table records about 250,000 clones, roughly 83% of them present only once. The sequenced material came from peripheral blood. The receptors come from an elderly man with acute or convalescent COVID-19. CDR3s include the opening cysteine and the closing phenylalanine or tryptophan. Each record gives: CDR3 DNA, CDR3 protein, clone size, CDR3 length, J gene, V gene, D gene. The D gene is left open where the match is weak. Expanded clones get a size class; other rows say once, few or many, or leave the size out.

CDR3nt: TGCGCCAGCAGAGTCAAGGAGAGAAACACCATATATTTT
CDR3aa: CASRVKERNTIYF
abundance: NA
len: 13
j_gene: TRBJ1-3
v_gene: TRBV10-2
d_gene: NA

CDR3nt: TGTGCCAGCAGCCGACAGGGGGGGATCCCCTCCTCTGGAAACACCATATATTTT
CDR3aa: CASSRQGGIPSSGNTIYF
abundance: NA
len: 18
j_gene: TRBJ1-3
v_gene: TRBV14
d_gene: TRBD1

CDR3nt: TGTGCCAGCAGCTTCCCAGGGCCCCACGAGCAGTACTTC
CDR3aa: CASSFPGPHEQYF
abundance: NA
len: 13
j_gene: TRBJ2-7
v_gene: TRBV11-1
d_gene: NA

CDR3nt: TGTGCCAGCAGCCTTACAGGGAACTCCTACGAGCAGTACTTC
CDR3aa: CASSLTGNSYEQYF
abundance: NA
len: 14
j_gene: TRBJ2-7
v_gene: TRBV7-8
d_gene: NA

CDR3nt: TGTGCCAGCAGCCCTACAGGGGCGCCAGGTCAGCCCCAGCATTTT
CDR3aa: CASSPTGAPGQPQHF
abundance: NA
len: 15
j_gene: TRBJ1-5
v_gene: TRBV28
d_gene: TRBD1

CDR3nt: TGTGCCAGCAGTCTGGGACTAGCGGGAGCGGTGTATTCCTACGAGCAGTACTTC
CDR3aa: CASSLGLAGAVYSYEQYF
abundance: NA
len: 18
j_gene: TRBJ2-7
v_gene: TRBV28
d_gene: TRBD2

CDR3nt: TGTGCCAGCAGAGCCGGGACTGGGGGTACCGGGGAGCTGTTTTTT
CDR3aa: CASRAGTGGTGELFF
abundance: NA
len: 15
j_gene: TRBJ2-2
v_gene: TRBV6-6
d_gene: NA

CDR3nt: TGCGCCAGCAGCCTTGGGACAGGGGGCGTGGGTTCGGATGAGCAGTTCTTC
CDR3aa: CASSLGTGGVGSDEQFF
abundance: NA
len: 17
j_gene: TRBJ2-1
v_gene: TRBV5-1
d_gene: TRBD1

CDR3nt: TGTGCCAGCAGTTTATTCGACGAGCAGTACTTC
CDR3aa: CASSLFDEQYF
abundance: NA
len: 11
j_gene: TRBJ2-7
v_gene: TRBV28
d_gene: NA

CDR3nt: TGCGCCAGCTCCGGGCTGGCAGGGGATAACACCGGGGAGCTGTTTTTT
CDR3aa: CASSGLAGDNTGELFF
abundance: once
len: 16
j_gene: TRBJ2-2
v_gene: TRBV5-1
d_gene: NA

CDR3nt: TGTGCCACCAGGGGCGGAAGGGGCACCGGGGAGCTGTTTTTT
CDR3aa: CATRGGRGTGELFF
abundance: NA
len: 14
j_gene: TRBJ2-2
v_gene: TRBV24-1
d_gene: NA

CDR3nt: TGTGCCAGCAGTTACCATAGCGGGATGGGCACCGGGGAGCTGTTTTTT
CDR3aa: CASSYHSGMGTGELFF
abundance: many
len: 16
j_gene: TRBJ2-2
v_gene: TRBV6-5
d_gene: TRBD2

CDR3nt: TGTGCCAGCTCACGGGCAGGGGCTAAGAATTCACCCCTCCACTTT
CDR3aa: CASSRAGAKNSPLHF
abundance: once
len: 15
j_gene: TRBJ1-6
v_gene: TRBV18
d_gene: NA

CDR3nt: TGTGCCTGGAGCTCGATAGACAGGGGGATAAACATTCAGTACTTC
CDR3aa: CAWSSIDRGINIQYF
abundance: NA
len: 15
j_gene: TRBJ2-4
v_gene: TRBV30
d_gene: TRBD1

CDR3nt: TGCGCCAGCAGCCAAGAGGTGACAGGGACGGGCACTGAAGCTTTCTTT
CDR3aa: CASSQEVTGTGTEAFF
abundance: once
len: 16
j_gene: TRBJ1-1
v_gene: TRBV4-1
d_gene: TRBD1

CDR3nt: TGCGCCAGCAGCTTGGCCTATAGGGGACAGTTTATGACCGGAGCTTTCTTT
CDR3aa: CASSLAYRGQFMTGAFF
abundance: NA
len: 17
j_gene: TRBJ1-1
v_gene: TRBV5-1
d_gene: TRBD1

CDR3nt: TGTGCCATCGCGACAGGGACAGGGGTCGGCTACACCTTC
CDR3aa: CAIATGTGVGYTF
abundance: NA
len: 13
j_gene: TRBJ1-2
v_gene: TRBV10-3
d_gene: TRBD1

CDR3nt: TGTGCCAGCAGCTCCTCAAACAGGGGCCACTACGAGCAGTACTTC
CDR3aa: CASSSSNRGHYEQYF
abundance: NA
len: 15
j_gene: TRBJ2-7
v_gene: TRBV11-2
d_gene: TRBD1

CDR3nt: TGCGCCACAATAGGGGGGGTCCCGGGGGAGCAGTACTTC
CDR3aa: CATIGGVPGEQYF
abundance: NA
len: 13
j_gene: TRBJ2-7
v_gene: TRBV10-2
d_gene: NA

CDR3nt: TGCGCCAGCAGCCTAATGGGACTTGACACCGGGGAGCTGTTTTTT
CDR3aa: CASSLMGLDTGELFF
abundance: many
len: 15
j_gene: TRBJ2-2
v_gene: TRBV5-1
d_gene: NA

CDR3nt: TGTGCCAGCAGCTTAGTGAGCCCCGAGGGGCAGTTCTTC
CDR3aa: CASSLVSPEGQFF
abundance: NA
len: 13
j_gene: TRBJ2-1
v_gene: TRBV7-2
d_gene: NA

CDR3nt: TGTGCCAGCAGGGTAGAATTCTCTGGAAACACCATATATTTT
CDR3aa: CASRVEFSGNTIYF
abundance: once
len: 14
j_gene: TRBJ1-3
v_gene: TRBV6-5
d_gene: NA

CDR3nt: TGTGCCAGCAGTTTTAGGGAGAACACAGATACGCAGTATTTT
CDR3aa: CASSFRENTDTQYF
abundance: NA
len: 14
j_gene: TRBJ2-3
v_gene: TRBV27
d_gene: NA

CDR3nt: TGTGCCAGCTCACCCGACAGGTCCACCGGGGAGCTGTTTTTT
CDR3aa: CASSPDRSTGELFF
abundance: NA
len: 14
j_gene: TRBJ2-2
v_gene: TRBV18
d_gene: NA

CDR3nt: TGTGCCTGGGACTTGAACACAGATACGCAGTATTTT
CDR3aa: CAWDLNTDTQYF
abundance: NA
len: 12
j_gene: TRBJ2-3
v_gene: TRBV30
d_gene: NA